Following are 20 T cell receptor beta chains from one sample sequenced in a study of blood T cell repertoires in COVID-19. Using immunoSEQ multiplex PCR, the repertoire was profiled, and TCRdb retains in-frame clones only, with some absent. The data contain over 250,000 clones, around 86% of them singletons. Sequenced sample: peripheral blood. Receptors were obtained from a human donor in a cohort sampled during active COVID-19.

V usage is TRBV2 and J usage is TRBJ1-5; D ambiguous. CDR1 SNHLY and CDR2 FYNNEI come from the germline V gene. The CDR3 covers 15 residues. Trimming shortened V by 4 bases and J by 3 bases, and 13 bases separated the two germline ends. CDR3 amino acids: CASSVGSRANQPQHF. In nucleotides, the CDR3 is TGTGCCAGCAGTGTGGGGAGCCGAGCCAATCAGCCCCAGCATTTT.

The rearrangement links TRBV3-1 (or the pseudogene TRBV3-2) to TRBJ2-5; TRBD1 might be the D (6 bases). V gave up 4 bases and J gave up 4 bases, with 10 bases separating them. The CDR3 length is 13 residues. Looked up from germline, CDR1 is LGHDT and CDR2 is YNNKEL (reference sequence). The CDR3 DNA is TGTGCCAGCAGCCCCGGGACACTAGAGACCCAGTACTTC. Translated: CASSPGTLETQYF.

This chain links TRBV5-1 with TRBJ2-1, with D possibly matching TRBD1 (6 bases). The CDR3 is 17 residues long. V shed 0 bases and J shed 5 bases, with 18 bases lying between them. Germline CDR1 and CDR2: SGHRS and YFSETQ. The CDR3 sequence is CASSLGQGTRTDNEQFF. The CDR3 DNA is TGCGCCAGCAGCTTGGGTCAGGGGACCCGAACCGACAATGAGCAGTTCTTC.

The chain carries TRBV10-2 and TRBJ2-2; D perhaps matches TRBD2 (6 bases). The germline gives CDR1 WSHSY, CDR2 SAAADI. V was trimmed by 6 bases and J by 3 bases, leaving 11 bases between them. The CDR3 loop spans 14 amino acids. The CDR3, as DNA: TGCGCCAGCAGCACCGGGACTGACACCGGGGAGCTGTTTTTT. This translates into CASSTGTDTGELFF.

This clone was observed a single time. The V and J genes are TRBV28 and TRBJ1-2; D is ambiguous. The CDR3 is 12 amino acids. From germline, CDR1 is MDHEN and CDR2 SYDVKM. Trimming removed 4 bases from V and 4 bases from J, with 7 bases in between. DNA of the CDR3: TGTGCCAGCAGTTACGGCGGCTATGGCTACACCTTC. It specifies CASSYGGYGYTF.

This rearrangement joins TRBV30 to TRBJ2-7, with 9 positions matching TRBD1. The junction had 6 bases not matched to a gene; V was cut back by 5 bases and J by 4 bases. The germline V gene encodes CDR1 GTSNPN and CDR2 SVGIG (reference sequence). This CDR3 spans 13 amino acids. The CDR3 coding sequence is TGTGCCTGGGGGGGACAGGGTTGGTACGAGCAGTACTTC. This gives the protein CAWGGQGWYEQYF.

The chain has TRBV3-1 (or the pseudogene TRBV3-2) and TRBJ1-5, with TRBD1 as a possible D gene (6 bases). This CDR3 region has 15 residues. The V gene's germline CDR1 is LGHDT and CDR2 YNNKEL (reference sequence). Trimming took 2 bases from V and 4 from J, leaving 12 bases between them. CDR3 region: CASSQRGTGNQPQHF. CDR3 nucleotide sequence: TGTGCCAGCAGCCAAAGGGGGACGGGGAATCAGCCCCAGCATTTT.

This chain joins TRBV5-1 and TRBJ2-2, with 8 nucleotides matching TRBD1. This CDR3 comprises 15 residues. The ends lost 3 bases at V and 10 bases at J; junction bases unmatched: 11. Germline V lookup: CDR1 SGHRS, CDR2 YFSETQ. The CDR3 is CASSSGSRGPAELFF. CDR3 nucleotides: TGCGCCAGCAGCTCGGGTAGCAGGGGGCCGGCGGAGCTGTTTTTT.

DNA of the CDR3: TGTGCCAGCTCACCAACCGGGACAGGGCTAAATCAGCCCCAGCATTTT. Its translation is CASSPTGTGLNQPQHF. The V gene is TRBV18, the J gene TRBJ1-5; 9 bases map to TRBD1. Germline CDR1 KGHSH, CDR2 LQKENI. V lost 2 bases, J lost 4 bases, and 6 bases stayed unmatched. The CDR3 has 16 residues. The full variable domain, its missing parts supplied by reference TRBV18 and TRBJ1-5, is NAGVMQNPRHLVRRRGQEARLRCSPMKGHSHVYWYRQLPEEGLKFMVYLQKENIIDESGMPKERFSAEFPKEGPSILRIQQVVRGDSAAYFCASSPTGTGLNQPQHFGDGTRLSIL.

This clone was seen a few times. The chain joins TRBV27 to TRBJ2-7, with D possibly matching TRBD1 (6 bases). Germline V gives CDR1 MNHEY, CDR2 SMNVEV (reference sequence). V dropped 2 bases and J dropped 2 bases, with 7 bases sitting between them. The CDR3 contains 13 residues. CDR3 nucleotide sequence: TGTGCCAGCAGTTTAAGGACAGCCTACGAGCAGTACTTC. This translates into CASSLRTAYEQYF.

V is TRBV13 and J is TRBJ1-6; no reliable D call. V dropped 4 bases and J dropped 8 bases, with 12 bases sitting between them. The germline CDR1 and CDR2 sequences are PRHDT and FYEKMQ (reference sequence). This CDR3 region has 14 residues. The CDR3 here is CASSSGSSYSPLHF. CDR3 nucleotide sequence: TGTGCCAGCAGCTCCGGGTCCTCATATTCACCCCTCCACTTT.

V and J are TRBV9 and TRBJ1-3; unclear D gene. The CDR3 runs 12 residues. Per germline, CDR1 SGDLS and CDR2 YYNGEE. V was clipped by 1 base and J by 8 bases, with 7 bases between them. Here the CDR3 reads CASSVREDTIYF. CDR3 sequence (DNA): TGTGCCAGCAGCGTACGAGAAGACACCATATATTTT.

V and J are TRBV3-1 (or the pseudogene TRBV3-2) and TRBJ2-1; TRBD2 is a possible D gene (6 bases). CDR1 is LGHDT, CDR2 YNNKEL, per germline (reference sequence). The length of the CDR3 is 16 residues. V shed 3 bases and J shed 7 bases, with 19 bases lying between them. This CDR3 reads CASSQAWGLKLNEQFF. The CDR3 DNA sequence: TGTGCCAGCAGCCAGGCTTGGGGACTTAAGTTAAATGAGCAGTTCTTC.

CDR3 sequence reads: CASSLHKDTMSYTF. In DNA form, the CDR3 reads TGTGCCAGCAGCTTACACAAGGACACGATGAGCTACACCTTC. The V call is TRBV7-2, the J call TRBJ1-2; maybe TRBD1 (5 bases). This CDR3 contains 14 residues. In germline, CDR1 is SGHTA, CDR2 FQGNSA. V was trimmed by 2 bases and J by 9 bases, leaving 16 bases between them.

CDR3 loop: CASSLGTLYNEQFF. Written as DNA, the CDR3 is TGTGCCAGCAGTTTGGGGACACTCTACAATGAGCAGTTCTTC. The chain carries TRBV27 and TRBJ2-1; D is perhaps TRBD1 (6 bases). Germline-derived CDR1 and CDR2 are MNHEY and SMNVEV (reference sequence). There are 14 residues in the CDR3. The V gene lost 3 bases and the J gene lost 3 bases, with 9 bases spanning the gap.

The CDR3 region is CASSLVDEQYF. CDR3 nucleotides: TGTGCCAGCAGCTTAGTAGACGAGCAGTACTTC. The chain combines TRBV7-9 with TRBJ2-7; D remains ambiguous. This CDR3 spans 11 amino acids. Per the germline V gene, CDR1 is SEHNR and CDR2 is FQNEAQ (reference sequence). The ends were cut back, 1 base at V and 5 bases at J, with 3 bases in the middle.

This chain links TRBV21-1 with TRBJ1-4. TRBV21-1 is annotated as a pseudogene. The CDR3 contains 12 residues. The CDR3 region is CASSKEREKLFF. CDR3 nucleotides: TGTGCCAGCAGCAAAGAGCGGGAAAAACTGTTTTTT.

The chain combines TRBV14 with TRBJ2-2, with TRBD2 matching over 10 bases. Germline V gene data show CDR1 as SGHDN and CDR2 as FVKESK. Trimming took 1 base from V and 4 from J; bases not matched to a gene: 0. The CDR3 has 15 amino acids. Here the CDR3 reads CASSQGLAGTGELFF. The CDR3 bases are TGTGCCAGCAGCCAAGGACTAGCGGGCACCGGGGAGCTGTTTTTT.

The gene calls are TRBV3-1 (or the pseudogene TRBV3-2) and TRBJ1-4; no reliable D call. V was trimmed by 0 bases and J by 8 bases, leaving 7 bases between them. The CDR3 spans 13 residues. Per the germline V gene, CDR1 is LGHDT and CDR2 is YNNKEL (reference sequence). CDR3 DNA sequence: TGTGCCAGCAGCCAAGACCACGGGGAAAAACTGTTTTTT. It encodes CASSQDHGEKLFF.

The rearrangement links TRBV5-1 to TRBJ1-5; the match to TRBD1 covers 8 bases. CDR1 is SGHRS and CDR2 is YFSETQ in the germline V gene. CDR3 length: 16 residues. With 0 bases clipped from V and 6 bases from J, the junction kept 8 bases outside the gene matches. The CDR3: CASSLEGQEGGQPQHF. The CDR3 DNA sequence: TGCGCCAGCAGCTTGGAGGGACAGGAGGGCGGTCAGCCCCAGCATTTT.